Described below is a single T cell receptor beta chain sequence and its context. Its recognized antigen is unknown. Base quality data are lacking; no much larger clone is found one base away. The label giving this sample's treatment or condition can be read as: over 15 received Ad26.COV2.S at low or high dose, single or two shots; about five received placebo; per-sample allocation not given. For vaccine and placebo recipients, the sequenced repertoires came from samples collected on day 63 after the first injection. In Cohort 1b, some 25 adults aged 18-55 years were enrolled at a single site in Boston, USA, between 29 July and 7 August 2020. Ad26.COV2.S was a replication-incompetent adenovirus type 26 vector expressing a prefusion-stabilized SARS-CoV-2 spike protein from the original Wuhan strain. The data derive from a study of Ad26.COV2.S vaccination and SARS-CoV-2 variants (dated by TCRdb to about 2021). With regard to the full study: Vaccine-arm donors were drawn from COV1001, a multicentre, randomized, double-blind, placebo-controlled phase I-IIa trial of Ad26.COV2.S in healthy adults. Throughout the experiments and outcome assessment, investigators stayed blinded to trial group allocation. A total of around 32 samples were included in the TCR-sequenced set, comprising roughly 20 Ad26.COV2.S vaccine recipients, 5 placebo recipients and 8 SARS-CoV-2 convalescent individuals. TCRbeta repertoire sequencing served as the tool for gauging how specific and how broad the SARS-CoV-2-reactive T cell receptors were following Ad26.COV2.S vaccination. Ad26.COV2.S was administered intramuscularly at 5 x 10^10 or 1 x 10^11 viral particles, either as a single shot or as two shots given 56 days apart. Trial participants were randomized into five groups of five, in which low-dose or high-dose Ad26.COV2.S was given once or twice, or placebo was given on both occasions.

The immunoSEQ Assay was the method used to sequence TCRbeta CDR3 regions. After extraction, genomic DNA underwent amplification by bias-controlled multiplex PCR, followed by high-throughput sequencing. From the authors' description of their analysis: To quantify the absolute abundance of every unique TCRbeta CDR3 region, sequences were collapsed and filtered. T cell fraction was estimated by normalization of TCRbeta template counts to usable DNA, with usable DNA being measured through amplification of reference genes present in all nucleated cells. Repertoire TCRs were annotated as SARS-CoV-2-specific by exact matching of V gene, CDR3 amino acid sequence and J gene to a known reactive TCR set. The reference SARS-CoV-2 TCR set was derived from MIRA and filtered for enrichment in COVID-19-positive ImmuneCODE repertoires, a step that removed public or cross-reactive TCRs. Using the MIRA antigens, annotated TCRs were further analysed by specific ORF or by position within an ORF. Breadth was defined as the number of annotated unique rearrangements divided by the total number of unique productive rearrangements, and depth was defined as the summed frequency of the annotated unique rearrangements. Group comparisons of TCR breadth used two-sided Wilcoxon rank-sum tests. TCRdb holds this immuneACCESS table with in-frame rearrangements only. Some clones are missing; in checked studies, unresolved V genes explain under half, and the rest has no known cause. Clone size and V and J calls were adopted from that table, with D and trimming inferred from the DNA. For this sample there are approximately 350,000 clones; about nine tenths appear just once. The ten largest make up roughly 3.6% of the sample.

Study-wide findings and limitations: The study was not powered to compare responses between vaccine doses or regimens. The authors noted that the TCR breadth and depth analyses may have underestimated total T cell responses. Higher spike-specific TCR breadth was observed in Ad26.COV2.S recipients than in placebo recipients (P = 0.0014). Comparable non-spike TCR breadth was observed between vaccine and placebo recipients, consistent with only spike being contained in the vaccine. After vaccination, spike-specific CD8+ and CD4+ T cell responses were reported to show substantial breadth.

The receptor comes from a person aged 18-60 years who received the Ad26.COV2.S COVID-19 vaccine or a placebo. This specimen consisted of peripheral blood, obtained in a trial of Ad26.COV2.S vaccine versus placebo.

The CDR3 sequence is CASSPGGSILYGYTF. The nucleotide sequence reads TGTGCCAGCAGCCCTGGGGGCAGCATTCTCTATGGCTACACCTTC. The chain uses TRBV14 and TRBJ1-2; the D segment could be TRBD1, given 6 matching bases. The CDR3 spans 15 residues, from the cysteine through the phenylalanine. The entry retains the CDR3 DNA only, 45 bases that are in frame from base 1. The germline V gene encodes CDR1 SGHDN and CDR2 FVKESK. Deletion took 4 bases off V and 4 bases off J, with a span of 16 bases between the germline ends.